One sample yielded the 12 T cell receptor beta chains listed below, sequenced in a study of response to subunit inactivated influenza vaccine. Each CDR3 protein gets one entry after TCRdb re-called the RT-PCR reads with MiXCR. The sample lists about 480,000 distinct CDR3 sequences, 25% occurring once. Material: CD4+ T cells sorted from PBMCs, obtained around 5 days after vaccination. These receptors came from a man aged 45-65 years who received an inactivated influenza vaccine.

The chain has TRBV7-8 and TRBJ2-4; possible D gene TRBD1, 5 bases. The CDR3 contains 16 residues. Germline V gene sequence: CDR1 SGHVS, CDR2 FQNEAQ. The V end was cut by 3 bases, the J end by 0 bases, with 12 bases between. The CDR3, as DNA: TGTGCCAGCAGCTTGGGGCCCCCACTAGCCAAAAACATTCAGTACTTC. This gives the protein CASSLGPPLAKNIQYF.

The J gene is TRBJ2-1, the V gene TRBV5-1, with D possibly being TRBD1 (6 bases). CDR3 length: 15 residues. Trimming removed 4 bases at V and 3 bases at J, with 14 bases between. Germline V gene data show CDR1 as SGHRS and CDR2 as YFSETQ. CDR3 sequence reads: CASSLTGHLYNEQFF. DNA of the CDR3: TGCGCCAGCAGCCTTACGGGACACCTCTACAATGAGCAGTTCTTC.

The chain couples TRBV20-1 to TRBJ2-5, with TRBD2 identical over 12 bases. Germline V gives CDR1 DFQATT, CDR2 SNEGSKA (reference sequence). The CDR3 runs 18 residues. V was pared by 1 base and J by 0 bases, with 9 bases of the junction left unmatched. The CDR3 spells CSARARTSGVVYQETQYF. CDR3 coding DNA: TGCAGTGCTAGAGCGCGGACTAGCGGGGTAGTCTACCAAGAGACCCAGTACTTC.

The chain is built from TRBV20-1 and TRBJ1-1; D unresolved. The germline V gene encodes CDR1 DFQATT and CDR2 SNEGSKA (reference sequence). The CDR3 has 14 residues. Trimming took 3 bases from V and 0 from J, leaving 11 bases between them. The CDR3 nucleotides read TGCAGTGCTAGTAAAGGAAACATGAACACTGAAGCTTTCTTT. Amino acid sequence: CSASKGNMNTEAFF.

The CDR3 here is CSANRDRGQPQHF. The CDR3 bases are TGCAGTGCTAACCGGGACAGGGGACAGCCCCAGCATTTT. The chain has TRBV20-1 and TRBJ1-5; 10 bases map to TRBD1. The V segment lost 4 bases and the J segment 7 bases; nucleotides outside the gene matches: 4. CDR3 length equals 13 residues. Germline loops: CDR1 DFQATT, CDR2 SNEGSKA (reference sequence).

This clonotype was observed a single time. The chain recombines TRBV11-2 with TRBJ2-7, with 8 bases that match TRBD2. The CDR3 contains 15 residues. J gave up 3 bases and V 1 base, and 5 bases lay outside the gene matches. The germline V gene encodes CDR1 SGHAT and CDR2 FQNNGV. This CDR3 is CASSLAGGRFYEQYF. The CDR3 nucleotides read TGTGCCAGCAGCTTAGCGGGAGGGCGGTTCTACGAGCAGTACTTC.

The rearrangement joins TRBV20-1 to TRBJ2-1, with 7 positions matching TRBD1. In germline, CDR1 is DFQATT, CDR2 SNEGSKA (reference sequence). This CDR3 comprises 14 residues. Losses at the gene ends were 7 bases for V and 6 bases for J; bases not matched to a gene: 12. The CDR3 DNA follows: TGCAGTGTACCGAGACAGGGCTCTCGCAATGAGCAGTTCTTC. The encoded protein is CSVPRQGSRNEQFF.

The table lists this clonotype with a few counts. V gene TRBV12-3 or TRBV12-4 combines with J gene TRBJ2-7; no clear D. Trimming took 4 bases from V and 7 from J, leaving 14 bases between them. CDR3 length: 13 amino acids. The CDR3 coding sequence is TGTGCCAGCAGTTACCTGACTGTCCGTGAGCAGTACTTC. It encodes CASSYLTVREQYF.

The genes are TRBV18 and TRBJ2-3, with a weak D call TRBD2 (7 bases). Trimming left V 0 bases short and J 5 bases short, with 15 bases between. Looked up from germline, CDR1 is KGHSH and CDR2 is LQKENI. This CDR3 has 16 residues. The CDR3, as DNA: TGTGCCAGCTCACCACCGAACAGGGAGGGGAGAGATACGCAGTATTTT. It encodes CASSPPNREGRDTQYF. Full variable domain (outside the CDR3, taken from reference TRBV18 and TRBJ2-3): NAGVMQNPRHLVRRRGQEARLRCSPMKGHSHVYWYRQLPEEGLKFMVYLQKENIIDESGMPKERFSAEFPKEGPSILRIQQVVRGDSAAYFCASSPPNREGRDTQYFGPGTRLTVL.

In its sample, this clonotype was seen a few times. The rearrangement links TRBV12-3 or TRBV12-4 to TRBJ1-5, with TRBD1 as a possible D gene (6 bases). The ends were cut back, 7 bases at V and 2 bases at J, with 9 bases in the middle. CDR3 length: 13 residues. The CDR3: CASKGVGNQPQHF. In DNA, the CDR3 is TGTGCCAGCAAGGGGGTTGGCAATCAGCCCCAGCATTTT.

This clonotype was detected only a few times. The rearrangement joins TRBV20-1 to TRBJ1-4; 7 bases are shared with TRBD1. In germline, CDR1 is DFQATT, CDR2 SNEGSKA (reference sequence). V gave up 1 base and J gave up 7 bases; unmatched junction bases: 3. This CDR3 contains 13 residues. The CDR3 bases are TGCAGTGCTAGAGCCGGGACAGCTGAAAAACTGTTTTTT. Translated, it gives CSARAGTAEKLFF.

The table lists this clonotype with a count of one. The rearrangement joins TRBV9 to TRBJ2-2, with 8 bases aligning to TRBD1. The length of the CDR3 is 16 residues. V dropped 3 bases and J dropped 6; count of bases not matched to a gene: 10. The germline V gene encodes CDR1 SGDLS and CDR2 YYNGEE. Here the CDR3 DNA reads TGTGCCAGCAGCGCCCTTCCCCAGGGGGCGCCCGGGGAGCTGTTTTTT. This gives the protein CASSALPQGAPGELFF.